Each of the 27 T cell receptor beta chains below was sequenced from the same sample in a study of graft-versus-host responses after intestinal transplantation. This table comes from immunoSEQ multiplex PCR, and its TCRdb copy is limited to in-frame clones, with some not included. The table includes nearly 90,000 clones, around 83% detected once. For these TCRs, the target antigens are not known. The sample was unstimulated CD8+ T cells sorted from spleen or lymph node cells, taken before intestinal transplant. These receptors came from a human donor who received an intestinal transplant.

DNA for the CDR3: TGTGCCAGCAGTTCGGGACAGGGCAATGAGCAGTTCTTC. It specifies CASSSGQGNEQFF. The V gene is TRBV6-5, the J gene TRBJ2-1; 9 bases line up with TRBD1. V lost 4 bases and J lost 6; bases outside the gene matches: 1. In germline, CDR1 is MNHEY, CDR2 SVGAGI. The CDR3 length is 13 residues.

The chain couples TRBV11-3 to TRBJ2-3, with 9 bases lining up with TRBD2. CDR3 size: 19 residues. The V segment lost 3 bases and the J segment 3 bases; nucleotides outside the gene matches: 16. CDR1 is SGHNT, CDR2 YENEEA, per germline. In DNA form, the CDR3 reads TGTGCCAGCAGCTTCCTGAGGCGGGAGGGCCAGAGGGGTACAGATACGCAGTATTTT. Its protein product is CASSFLRREGQRGTDTQYF.

V and J are TRBV2 and TRBJ2-7; TRBD1 agrees at 10 bases. In germline, CDR1 is SNHLY, CDR2 FYNNEI. V was clipped by 5 bases and J by 2 bases; unmatched bases: 3. The length of the CDR3 is 14 residues. The CDR3 protein is CASSLGQGAYEQYF. DNA of the CDR3: TGTGCCAGCAGTCTCGGACAGGGGGCCTACGAGCAGTACTTC.

The gene calls are TRBV7-9 and TRBJ2-5, with 9 positions matching TRBD2. Germline V gene lookup returns CDR1 SEHNR and CDR2 FQNEAQ (reference sequence). Trimming at V came to 4 bases and at J to 4 bases, leaving 10 bases not matched to a gene. The CDR3 has 16 amino acids. The CDR3 nucleotides are TGTGCCAGCAGCTCTAGCGGGGAGGCAGGCGCAGAGACCCAGTACTTC. Translating gives CASSSSGEAGAETQYF.

The gene calls are TRBV7-8 and TRBJ1-5; D gene ambiguous. Germline-derived CDR1 and CDR2 are SGHVS and FQNEAQ. The CDR3 has 14 residues. V was cut by 1 base and J by 5 bases, with 9 bases left in between. CDR3 bases: TGTGCCAGCAGCTTAGTGGCTGAGGATCAGCCCCAGCATTTT. This encodes CASSLVAEDQPQHF. Full variable domain (outside the CDR3, taken from reference TRBV7-8 and TRBJ1-5): GAGVSQSPRYKVAKRGQDVALRCDPISGHVSLFWYQQALGQGPEFLTYFQNEAQLDKSGLPSDRFFAERPEGSVSTLKIQRTQQEDSAVYLCASSLVAEDQPQHFGDGTRLSIL.

The V gene is TRBV7-2, the J gene TRBJ2-7; no reliable D call. The CDR3 length is 12 residues. The ends were cut back, 5 bases at V and 0 bases at J, with 5 bases in the middle. Germline values: CDR1 SGHTA, CDR2 FQGNSA. CDR3 in DNA: TGTGCCAGCAGCCCCCGCTCCTACGAGCAGTACTTC. Amino acids: CASSPRSYEQYF. Filled out from reference TRBV7-2 and TRBJ2-7, the complete variable domain reads GAGVSQSPSNKVTEKGKDVELRCDPISGHTALYWYRQSLGQGLEFLIYFQGNSAPDKSGLPSDRFSAERTGGSVSTLTIQRTQQEDSAVYLCASSPRSYEQYFGPGTRLTVT.

The chain joins TRBV27 to TRBJ1-2, with no clear D. The germline V gene has CDR1 MNHEY and CDR2 SMNVEV (reference sequence). Trimming removed 3 bases from V and 5 bases from J, with 19 bases in between. The CDR3 length is 16 residues. CDR3 sequence: CASSFLLGRRTYGYTF. The CDR3 bases are TGTGCCAGCAGTTTTCTCCTTGGACGGAGGACTTATGGCTACACCTTC.

The rearrangement uses TRBV5-6 and TRBJ1-6; no definite D call. With 0 bases removed from V and 6 bases from J, the gap between germline ends came to 10 bases. Per germline, CDR1 SGHDT and CDR2 YYEEEE. There are 15 residues in the CDR3. The CDR3 spells CASSLAGEGNSPLHF. In nucleotides, the CDR3 is TGTGCCAGCAGCTTGGCCGGGGAGGGTAATTCACCCCTCCACTTT.

CDR3 protein: CAINLGGGGTEAFF. The DNA of the CDR3 is TGTGCCATCAACTTAGGGGGAGGCGGCACTGAAGCTTTCTTT. V is TRBV10-3 and J is TRBJ1-1; maybe TRBD1 (6 bases). The CDR3 extends over 14 amino acids. The germline V and J ends were trimmed by 7 bases and 4 bases, with 16 bases remaining between them. CDR1 is ENHRY, CDR2 SYGVKD, per germline.

This chain joins TRBV2 and TRBJ1-1; D is perhaps TRBD1 (6 bases). The CDR3 is 13 residues long. From germline, CDR1 is SNHLY and CDR2 FYNNEI. Deletions cut 8 bases from V and 3 bases from J, with 13 bases between. CDR3 in DNA: TGTGCCAGCGGGGACACGCCTTACACTGAAGCTTTCTTT. This encodes CASGDTPYTEAFF.

This sequence joins TRBV9 and TRBJ2-3; D is possibly TRBD1 (5 bases). The ends were cut back, 0 bases at V and 1 base at J, with 9 bases in the middle. From germline, CDR1 is SGDLS and CDR2 YYNGEE. This CDR3 comprises 15 residues. CDR3 residues: CASSVGQGRTDTQYF. CDR3 nucleotides: TGTGCCAGCAGCGTAGGGCAGGGCCGCACAGATACGCAGTATTTT.

The genes are TRBV6-1 and TRBJ1-3; D is uncertain. The germline CDR1 and CDR2 sequences are MNHNS and SASEGT. CDR3 length: 17 amino acids. The V end lost 2 bases, the J end lost 2 bases, and 16 bases lay between the germline ends. CDR3 sequence (DNA): TGTGCCAGCAGTGAATCACCTGGAGGAGGACCTGGAAACACCATATATTTT. Protein sequence: CASSESPGGGPGNTIYF.

The chain joins TRBV5-5 to TRBJ2-3, with D unclear. The CDR3 contains 11 residues. From germline, CDR1 is SGHKS and CDR2 YYEKEE (reference sequence). V shed 0 bases and J shed 6 bases, with 2 bases lying between them. The CDR3 loop is CASSLADTQYF. The DNA of the CDR3 is TGTGCCAGCAGCTTGGCGGATACGCAGTATTTT.

Details on this clone: An end of the junction does not agree with germline; a read error may underlie this. This sequence joins TRBV5-3 and TRBJ1-2, with a tentative D call TRBD1 (6 bases). TRBV5-3 is marked as an open reading frame, function uncertain. This CDR3 spans 13 amino acids. In DNA, the CDR3 is TGTGCCAGCAGCTCGGGTTGGGACATCTCAATCACCTTC. It yields the protein CASSSGWDISITF.

This rearrangement joins TRBV5-1 to TRBJ2-7; the D call may be TRBD1 or TRBD2 (5 bases each). The CDR3 covers 14 residues. V dropped 5 bases and J dropped 2 bases, with 14 bases sitting between them. From germline, CDR1 is SGHRS and CDR2 YFSETQ. CDR3 DNA sequence: TGCGCCAGCAGACCCGGGACCCAAACCTACGAGCAGTACTTC. Amino acid sequence: CASRPGTQTYEQYF.

The chain has TRBV9 and TRBJ2-3; TRBD2 might be the D (5 bases). With 3 bases removed from V and 3 bases from J, the gap between germline ends came to 8 bases. The CDR3 is made up of 13 amino acids. Looked up from germline, CDR1 is SGDLS and CDR2 is YYNGEE. The CDR3 reads CASSEWETDTQYF. DNA of the CDR3: TGTGCCAGCAGCGAATGGGAGACAGATACGCAGTATTTT.

The chain joins TRBV7-2 to TRBJ1-1; 7 bases agree with TRBD1. V shed 2 bases and J 4 bases; nucleotides not matched to a gene: 4. There are 14 residues in the CDR3. Germline lookup yields CDR1 SGHTA and CDR2 FQGNSA. CDR3 nucleotide sequence: TGTGCCAGCAGCTTAAGCAGGGGGGTCACTGAAGCTTTCTTT. Amino acids: CASSLSRGVTEAFF.

The rearrangement joins TRBV10-1 to TRBJ2-1; 7 nucleotides match TRBD1. Germline lookup yields CDR1 WNHNN and CDR2 SYGVQD (reference sequence). This CDR3 has 14 amino acids. V gave up 5 bases and J gave up 4 bases; unmatched junction bases: 5. CDR3 nucleotide sequence: TGCGCCAGCAGTACCCAGGGGGAATACAATGAGCAGTTCTTC. Its protein is CASSTQGEYNEQFF.

The chain combines TRBV4-1 with TRBJ1-2; D not resolved. The CDR3 sequence is 14 residues long. Germline V lookup: CDR1 MGHRA, CDR2 YSYEKL. V lost 0 bases to trimming and J lost 4 bases, with 9 bases between them. The chain's CDR3 is CASSQESRFYGYTF. The CDR3 nucleotides read TGCGCCAGCAGCCAAGAATCCCGGTTCTATGGCTACACCTTC.

V and J are TRBV6-6 and TRBJ2-7; 9 bases line up with TRBD1. CDR1 is MNHNY and CDR2 is SVGAGI in the germline V gene (reference sequence). V dropped 3 bases and J dropped 1; count of bases not matched to a gene: 4. This CDR3 has 15 residues. Here the CDR3 reads CASSYSTGGSYEQYF. The CDR3 coding sequence is TGTGCCAGCAGTTATTCGACAGGGGGGTCCTACGAGCAGTACTTC.

Comment on this clone: One end of the junction does not line up with germline, which may come from a read error. The rearrangement uses TRBV4-2 and TRBJ1-2; D ambiguous. This CDR3 is built from 12 residues. From germline, CDR1 is LGHNA and CDR2 YNFKEQ. The DNA of the CDR3 is TGTGCCAGCAGCCAAGCAGTCTATGACTACACCTTC. Amino acid sequence: CASSQAVYDYTF.

V is TRBV9 and J is TRBJ2-7; D might be TRBD2 (7 bases). The germline V and J ends were trimmed by 0 bases and 2 bases, with 15 bases remaining between them. The CDR3 length is 16 residues. Germline V gene data show CDR1 as SGDLS and CDR2 as YYNGEE. DNA of the CDR3: TGTGCCAGCAGCGTAGGGGGGGCTAGCGGTACCTACGAGCAGTACTTC. Translating it yields CASSVGGASGTYEQYF.

The gene calls are TRBV7-9 and TRBJ2-5; D call uncertain. Trimming left V 2 bases short and J 1 base short, with 2 bases between. Germline V gene data show CDR1 as SEHNR and CDR2 as FQNEAQ (reference sequence). The CDR3 has 12 amino acids. CDR3 in DNA: TGTGCCAGCAGCTTACCCCAAGAGACCCAGTACTTC. Amino acids: CASSLPQETQYF.

This clone was seen only once. The CDR3 spells CASSESTGQETQYF. DNA of the CDR3: TGTGCCAGCAGTGAATCAACCGGTCAAGAGACCCAGTACTTC. The V call is TRBV6-1, the J call TRBJ2-5; no firm D call. In germline, CDR1 is MNHNS, CDR2 SASEGT. V lost 2 bases, J lost 2 bases, and 9 bases lay in between. The length of the CDR3 is 14 residues.

V gene TRBV11-2 combines with J gene TRBJ2-4; maybe TRBD2 (5 bases). The CDR3 runs to 14 residues. The germline V gene has CDR1 SGHAT and CDR2 FQNNGV. The germline V and J ends were trimmed by 6 bases and 0 bases, with 9 bases remaining between them. DNA for the CDR3: TGTGCCAGCAGTTCAGGACTAGCCAAAAACATTCAGTACTTC. Protein sequence: CASSSGLAKNIQYF.

This clone was picked up a small number of times. The chain employs TRBV27 and TRBJ2-7; 8 bases fit TRBD2. After removal of 6 bases from V and 5 bases from J, the junction contained 9 bases not matched to a gene. The CDR3 is 14 residues long. Germline CDR1 and CDR2: MNHEY and SMNVEV (reference sequence). The CDR3 DNA reads as TGTGCCAGCAGCCCGACTAGCGAACGGGACGAGCAGTACTTC. It specifies CASSPTSERDEQYF.

The chain couples TRBV11-2 to TRBJ2-3; a possible D gene is TRBD2 (6 bases). Germline CDR1 reads SGHAT; CDR2 reads FQNNGV. CDR3 length equals 16 residues. Trimming removed 5 bases from V and 4 bases from J, with 19 bases in between. The CDR3 is CASSHGGDIVADTQYF. CDR3 sequence (DNA): TGTGCCAGCAGCCACGGCGGGGATATAGTCGCAGATACGCAGTATTTT.